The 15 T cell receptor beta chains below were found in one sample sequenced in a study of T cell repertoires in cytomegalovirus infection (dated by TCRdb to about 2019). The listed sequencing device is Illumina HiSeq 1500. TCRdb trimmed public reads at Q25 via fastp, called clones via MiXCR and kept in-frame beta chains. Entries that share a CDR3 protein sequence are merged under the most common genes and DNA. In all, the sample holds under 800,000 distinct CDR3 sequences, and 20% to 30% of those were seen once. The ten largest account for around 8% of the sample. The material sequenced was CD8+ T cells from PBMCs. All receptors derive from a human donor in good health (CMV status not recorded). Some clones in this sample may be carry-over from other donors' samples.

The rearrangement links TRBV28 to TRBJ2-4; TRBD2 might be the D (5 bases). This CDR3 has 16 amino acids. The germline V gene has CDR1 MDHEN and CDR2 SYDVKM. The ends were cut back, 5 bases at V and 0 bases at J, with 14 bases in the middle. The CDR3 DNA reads TGTGCCAGCAGTACTCCCACCGGGGAAGCCAAAAACATTCAGTACTTC. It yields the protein CASSTPTGEAKNIQYF.

DNA of the CDR3: TGTGCCATCAGTGAGATGGGTGAGGGGGAGACCCAGTACTTC. Translation gives CAISEMGEGETQYF. V usage is TRBV10-3 and J usage is TRBJ2-5, with D possibly being TRBD1 or TRBD2 (5 bases each). The CDR3 loop spans 14 amino acids. V was pared by 2 bases and J by 5 bases, with 12 bases between. CDR1 and CDR2 (germline): ENHRY, SYGVKD.

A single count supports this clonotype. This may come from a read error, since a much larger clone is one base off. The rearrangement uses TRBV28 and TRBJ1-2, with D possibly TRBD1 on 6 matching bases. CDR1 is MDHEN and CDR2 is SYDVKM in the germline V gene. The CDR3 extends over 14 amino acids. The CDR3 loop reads CVSISRTGRYGYTF. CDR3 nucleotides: TGTGTCAGCATCAGTCGAACAGGGCGCTATGGCTACACCTTC.

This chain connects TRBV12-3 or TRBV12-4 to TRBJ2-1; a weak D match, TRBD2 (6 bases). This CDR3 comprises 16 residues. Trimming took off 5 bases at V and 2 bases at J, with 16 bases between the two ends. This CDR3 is CASSPGGAVTYNEQFF. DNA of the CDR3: TGTGCCAGCAGTCCTGGCGGGGCAGTTACCTACAATGAGCAGTTCTTC.

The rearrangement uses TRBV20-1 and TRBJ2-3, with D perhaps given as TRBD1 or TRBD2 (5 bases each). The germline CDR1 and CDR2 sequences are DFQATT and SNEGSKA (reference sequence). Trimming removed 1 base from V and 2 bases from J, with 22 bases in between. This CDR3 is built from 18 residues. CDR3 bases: TGCAGTGCTAGAGCTCTCCCGGTTTCTACGGGGCCCACAGATACGCAGTATTTT. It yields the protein CSARALPVSTGPTDTQYF.

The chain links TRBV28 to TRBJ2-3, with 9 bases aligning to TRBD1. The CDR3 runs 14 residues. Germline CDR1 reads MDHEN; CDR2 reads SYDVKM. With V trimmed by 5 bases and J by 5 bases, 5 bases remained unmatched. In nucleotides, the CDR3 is TGTGCCAGCAGTCAGGACAGGGGTATAGATACGCAGTATTTT. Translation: CASSQDRGIDTQYF.

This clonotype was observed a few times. The CDR3 region has the DNA TGTGCCAGCAGACATGGGACCCAAGAGACCCAGTACTTC. Translation gives CASRHGTQETQYF. The V gene is TRBV6-2 or TRBV6-3, the J gene TRBJ2-5; tentatively, D is TRBD1 or TRBD2 (5 bases each). V was clipped by 6 bases and J by 1 base, with 9 bases between them. Germline V gene sequence: CDR1 MNHEY, CDR2 SVGEGT. CDR3 length: 13 amino acids.

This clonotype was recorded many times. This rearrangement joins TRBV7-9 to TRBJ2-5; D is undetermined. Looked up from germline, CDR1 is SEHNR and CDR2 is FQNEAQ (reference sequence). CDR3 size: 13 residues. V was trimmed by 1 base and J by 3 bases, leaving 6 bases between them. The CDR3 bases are TGTGCCAGCAGCTTAGACCCTGAAGAGACCCAGTACTTC. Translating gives CASSLDPEETQYF.

The CDR3 reads CSVEVYEQFF. The CDR3 DNA reads TGCAGCGTTGAAGTTTATGAGCAGTTCTTC. The V call is TRBV29-1, the J call TRBJ2-1, with D uncertain. With 1 base removed from V and 8 bases from J, the gap between germline ends came to 3 bases. Per the germline V gene, CDR1 is SQVTM and CDR2 is ANQGSEA. The CDR3 has 10 amino acids.

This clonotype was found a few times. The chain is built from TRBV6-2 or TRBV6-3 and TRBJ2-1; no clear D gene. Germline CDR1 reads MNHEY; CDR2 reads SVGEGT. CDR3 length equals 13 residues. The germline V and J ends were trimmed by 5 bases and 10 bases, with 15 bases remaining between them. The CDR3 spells CASSLSAQREQFF. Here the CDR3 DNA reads TGTGCCAGCAGTCTGTCCGCCCAGCGCGAGCAGTTCTTC.

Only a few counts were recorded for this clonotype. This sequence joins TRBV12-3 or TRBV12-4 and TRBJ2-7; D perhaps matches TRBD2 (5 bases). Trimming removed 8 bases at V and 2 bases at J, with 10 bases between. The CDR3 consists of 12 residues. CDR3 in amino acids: CASADLAYEQYF. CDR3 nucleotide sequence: TGTGCCAGCGCGGACTTAGCCTACGAGCAGTACTTC.

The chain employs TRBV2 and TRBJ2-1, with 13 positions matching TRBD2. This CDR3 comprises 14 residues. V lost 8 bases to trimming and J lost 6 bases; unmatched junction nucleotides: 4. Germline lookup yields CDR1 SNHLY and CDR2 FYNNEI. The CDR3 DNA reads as TGTGCCAGCTCGACTAGCGGGGGGCTCAATGAGCAGTTCTTC. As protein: CASSTSGGLNEQFF.

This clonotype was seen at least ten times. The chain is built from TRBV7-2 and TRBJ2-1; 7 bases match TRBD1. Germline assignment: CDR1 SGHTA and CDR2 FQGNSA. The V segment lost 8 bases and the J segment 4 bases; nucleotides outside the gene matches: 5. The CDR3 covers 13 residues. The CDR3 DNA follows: TGTGCCAGCCGGGACAGAACGTACAATGAGCAGTTCTTC. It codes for CASRDRTYNEQFF.

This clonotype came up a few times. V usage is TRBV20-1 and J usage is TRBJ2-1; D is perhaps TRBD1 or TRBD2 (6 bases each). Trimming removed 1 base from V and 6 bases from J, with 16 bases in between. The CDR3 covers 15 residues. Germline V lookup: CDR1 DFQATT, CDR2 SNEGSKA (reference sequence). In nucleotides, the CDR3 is TGCAGTGCTAGAGTAGGGGGGCCAAGATTCAATGAGCAGTTCTTC. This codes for CSARVGGPRFNEQFF.

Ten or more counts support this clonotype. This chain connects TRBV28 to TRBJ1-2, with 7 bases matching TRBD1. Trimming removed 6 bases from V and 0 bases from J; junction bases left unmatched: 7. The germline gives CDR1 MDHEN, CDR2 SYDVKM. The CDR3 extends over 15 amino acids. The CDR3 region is CASSIQGIANYGYTF. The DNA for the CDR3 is TGTGCCAGCAGCATACAGGGGATAGCTAACTATGGCTACACCTTC.